The 2 T cell receptor beta chains given below trace back to one sample, sequenced in a study of T cell repertoires in cytomegalovirus infection (dated by TCRdb to about 2019). TCRdb records Illumina HiSeq 1500 as the sequencer. In TCRdb, the public reads were trimmed at Q25 with fastp and aligned with MiXCR, with productive beta chains retained. All rows with the same CDR3 protein become a single entry with the most common DNA and genes. For this sample there are 200,000 to 250,000 distinct CDR3 sequences; 22% appear just once. Approximately 18% of the sample goes to the ten largest clones. The sample was CD8+ T cells from PBMCs. The receptors stem from a human donor in good health (CMV status not recorded). Some clones in this sample may be carry-over from other donors' samples.

V and J are TRBV28 and TRBJ2-5; D is undetermined. The V gene's germline CDR1 is MDHEN and CDR2 SYDVKM. Trimming shortened V by 2 bases and J by 9 bases, and 13 bases separated the two germline ends. The CDR3 covers 13 residues. CDR3 coding DNA: TGTGCCAGCAGTTTAGGGGTTGGATCGGCCCAGTACTTC. Encoded protein: CASSLGVGSAQYF.

Here the CDR3 DNA reads TGTGCCAGTCCGCCTGCCCCGGGACAGGGGTGGGCAGATACGCAGTATTTT. This gives the protein CASPPAPGQGWADTQYF. V usage is TRBV2 and J usage is TRBJ2-3; 10 positions match TRBD1. Looked up from germline, CDR1 is SNHLY and CDR2 is FYNNEI. The V and J ends lost 9 bases and 4 bases, in that order; junction bases with no gene match: 16. The CDR3 totals 17 residues.